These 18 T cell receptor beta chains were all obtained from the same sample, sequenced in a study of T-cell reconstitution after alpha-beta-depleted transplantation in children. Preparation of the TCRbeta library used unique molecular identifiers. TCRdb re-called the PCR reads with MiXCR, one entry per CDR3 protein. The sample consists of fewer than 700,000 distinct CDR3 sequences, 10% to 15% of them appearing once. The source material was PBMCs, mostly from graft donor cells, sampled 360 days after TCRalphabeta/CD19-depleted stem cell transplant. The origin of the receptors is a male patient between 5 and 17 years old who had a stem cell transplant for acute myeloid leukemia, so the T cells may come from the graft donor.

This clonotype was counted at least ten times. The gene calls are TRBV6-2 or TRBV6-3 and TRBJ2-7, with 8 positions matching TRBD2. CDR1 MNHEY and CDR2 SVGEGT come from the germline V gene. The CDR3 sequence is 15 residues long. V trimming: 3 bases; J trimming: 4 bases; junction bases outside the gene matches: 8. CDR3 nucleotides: TGTGCCAGCAGTTATTACTCAGCGGGAGTTTACGAGCAGTACTTC. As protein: CASSYYSAGVYEQYF.

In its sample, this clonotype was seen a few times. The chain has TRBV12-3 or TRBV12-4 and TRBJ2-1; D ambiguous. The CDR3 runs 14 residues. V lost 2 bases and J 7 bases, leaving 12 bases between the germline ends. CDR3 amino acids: CASSLRQPTNEQFF. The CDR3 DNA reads TGTGCCAGCAGTTTAAGGCAGCCTACGAATGAGCAGTTCTTC.

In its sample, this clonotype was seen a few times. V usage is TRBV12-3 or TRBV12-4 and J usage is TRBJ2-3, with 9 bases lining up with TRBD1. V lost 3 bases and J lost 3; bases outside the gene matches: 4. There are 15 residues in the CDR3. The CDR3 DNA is TGTGCCAGCAGTTTTGGGACAGGGCGGACAGATACGCAGTATTTT. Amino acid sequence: CASSFGTGRTDTQYF.

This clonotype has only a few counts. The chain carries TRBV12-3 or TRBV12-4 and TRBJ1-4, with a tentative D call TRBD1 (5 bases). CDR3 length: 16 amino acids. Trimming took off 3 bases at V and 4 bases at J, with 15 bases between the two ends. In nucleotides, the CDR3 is TGTGCCAGCAGTTTCGGTTTGGGGGGAGGTAATGAAAAACTGTTTTTT. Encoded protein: CASSFGLGGGNEKLFF.

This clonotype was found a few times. The CDR3 DNA is TGTGCCAGTTCCCTAATCGGAGACTACGAGCAGTACTTC. It yields the protein CASSLIGDYEQYF. J is TRBJ2-7 and V is TRBV19; D unresolved. V lost 8 bases, J lost 3 bases, and 14 bases lay in between. The CDR3 sequence is 13 residues long. Looked up from germline, CDR1 is LNHDA and CDR2 is SQIVND (reference sequence).

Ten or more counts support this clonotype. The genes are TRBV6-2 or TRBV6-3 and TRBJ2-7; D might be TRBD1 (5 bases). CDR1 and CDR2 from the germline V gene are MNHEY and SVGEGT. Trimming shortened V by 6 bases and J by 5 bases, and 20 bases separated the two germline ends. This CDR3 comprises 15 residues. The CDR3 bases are TGTGCCAGCAGCCCAGCGAACCAGGGTCGACACGAGCAGTACTTC. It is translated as CASSPANQGRHEQYF.

CDR3 region: CSARRPSGWDTQYF. CDR3 DNA: TGCAGTGCTAGACGCCCTAGCGGGTGGGATACGCAGTATTTT. The chain is built from TRBV20-1 and TRBJ2-3; TRBD2 matches 8 bases. The length of the CDR3 is 14 residues. The V segment lost 2 bases and the J segment 6 bases; nucleotides outside the gene matches: 7. The germline gives CDR1 DFQATT, CDR2 SNEGSKA (reference sequence).

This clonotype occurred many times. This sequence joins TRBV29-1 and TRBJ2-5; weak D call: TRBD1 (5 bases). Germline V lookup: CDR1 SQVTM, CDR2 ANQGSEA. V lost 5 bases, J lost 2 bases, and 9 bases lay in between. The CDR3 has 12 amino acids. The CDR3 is CSVTRQQETQYF. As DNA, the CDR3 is TGCAGCGTTACCAGACAGCAAGAGACCCAGTACTTC.

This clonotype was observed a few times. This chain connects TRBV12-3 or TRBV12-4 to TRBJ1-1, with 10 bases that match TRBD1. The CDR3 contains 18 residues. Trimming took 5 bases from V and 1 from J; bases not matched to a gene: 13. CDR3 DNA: TGTGCCAGCAGTACCACCCATCCATGGGACAGGGGGAACACTGAAGCTTTCTTT. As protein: CASSTTHPWDRGNTEAFF.

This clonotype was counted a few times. CDR3 amino acids: CASSSRPLETQYF. CDR3 in DNA: TGTGCCAGCAGCTCACGACCCTTGGAGACCCAGTACTTC. The gene calls are TRBV7-2 and TRBJ2-5; D unresolved. The CDR3 has 13 amino acids. The V end was cut by 4 bases, the J end by 5 bases, with 11 bases between. CDR1 is SGHTA and CDR2 is FQGNSA in the germline V gene.

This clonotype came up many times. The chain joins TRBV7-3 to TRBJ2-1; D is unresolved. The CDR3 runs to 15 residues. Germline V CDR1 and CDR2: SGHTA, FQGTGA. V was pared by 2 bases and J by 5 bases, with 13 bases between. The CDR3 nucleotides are TGTGCCAGCAGCTTAGAGATTTCCAGAGACAATGAGCAGTTCTTC. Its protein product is CASSLEISRDNEQFF.

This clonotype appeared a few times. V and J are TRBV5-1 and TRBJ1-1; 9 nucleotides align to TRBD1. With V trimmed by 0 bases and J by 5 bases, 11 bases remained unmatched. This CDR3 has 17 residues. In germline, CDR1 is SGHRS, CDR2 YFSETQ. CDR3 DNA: TGCGCCAGCAGCTTGGCTCAGGGGGACAGGGTAAGAACTGAAGCTTTCTTT. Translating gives CASSLAQGDRVRTEAFF.

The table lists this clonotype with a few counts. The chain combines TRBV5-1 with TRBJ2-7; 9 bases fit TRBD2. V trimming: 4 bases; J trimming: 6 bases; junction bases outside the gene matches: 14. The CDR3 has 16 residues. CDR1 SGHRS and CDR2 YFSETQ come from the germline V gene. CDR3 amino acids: CASSTFGAGGSLEQYF. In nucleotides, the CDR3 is TGCGCCAGCAGCACGTTCGGAGCGGGAGGATCTCTCGAGCAGTACTTC.

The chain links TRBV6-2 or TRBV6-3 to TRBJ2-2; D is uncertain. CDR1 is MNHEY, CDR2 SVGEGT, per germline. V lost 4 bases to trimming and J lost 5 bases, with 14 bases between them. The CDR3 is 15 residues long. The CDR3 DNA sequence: TGTGCCAGCAGTTCCTATCTATTAGCTACCGGGGAGCTGTTTTTT. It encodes CASSSYLLATGELFF.

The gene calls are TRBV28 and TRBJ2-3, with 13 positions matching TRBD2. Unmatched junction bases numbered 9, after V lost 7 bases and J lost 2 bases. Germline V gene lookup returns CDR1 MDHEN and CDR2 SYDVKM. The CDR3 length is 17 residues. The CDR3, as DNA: TGTGCCAGCACTTATCTGGGACTAGCGGGACCCACAGATACGCAGTATTTT. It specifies CASTYLGLAGPTDTQYF.

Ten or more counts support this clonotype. This CDR3 is CASTLGLGNNEQFF. DNA of the CDR3: TGTGCCAGCACCCTGGGACTAGGAAACAATGAGCAGTTCTTC. This chain links TRBV12-3 or TRBV12-4 with TRBJ2-1; 8 positions agree with TRBD2. Trimming took 7 bases from V and 5 from J; bases not matched to a gene: 7. This CDR3 comprises 14 residues.

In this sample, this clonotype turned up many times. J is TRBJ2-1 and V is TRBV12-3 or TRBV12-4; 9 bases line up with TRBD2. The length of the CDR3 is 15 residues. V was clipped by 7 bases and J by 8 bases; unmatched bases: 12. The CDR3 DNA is TGTGCCAGCAACCTAGCCCCTAGCGGGACCGATGAGCAGTTCTTC. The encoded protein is CASNLAPSGTDEQFF.

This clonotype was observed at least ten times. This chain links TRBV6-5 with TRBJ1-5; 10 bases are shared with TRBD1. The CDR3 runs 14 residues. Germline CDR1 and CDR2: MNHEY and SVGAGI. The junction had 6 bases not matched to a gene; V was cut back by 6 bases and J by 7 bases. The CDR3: CASSWGQGIQPQHF. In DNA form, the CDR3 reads TGTGCCAGCAGCTGGGGACAGGGGATCCAGCCCCAGCATTTT.